A single TCR beta chain is shown here with its context. Trimming took 5 bases from V and 5 from J; bases not matched to a gene: 12. Germline CDR1 and CDR2: DFQATT and SNEGSKA (reference sequence). The CDR3 runs to 15 residues. The sample is drawn from a study of CD8 T cells in ankylosing spondylitis. From the 5' RACE reads, TCRdb called clonotypes with MiXCR, one entry per CDR3 protein. Of under 130,000 distinct CDR3 sequences listed, around 24% are singletons. The chain is built from TRBV20-1 and TRBJ2-1; 7 bases are shared with TRBD1. This TCR came from a male donor with ankylosing spondylitis. Sequenced material: synovial fluid, either unsorted or a sorted T cell fraction (not recorded which). The CDR3 loop is CSAPAHETGNNEQFF. The CDR3 DNA reads as TGCAGTGCTCCTGCCCACGAGACAGGGAACAATGAGCAGTTCTTC.